The 18 T cell receptor beta chains in this list originate from one sample, sequenced in a study of regulatory T cells in long-lasting Graves disease. Combining iRepertoire HTBI primers with Arm-PCR of CDR3 regions, the authors built TCR beta libraries. TCRdb ran MiXCR on the multiplex PCR reads and lists one entry per CDR3 protein. The data contain a few hundred thousand distinct CDR3 sequences, 16% of them singletons. Time point noted: newly diagnosed GD, antithyroid drugs for less than 3 months. The TCR library was prepared using RNA isolated from PBMCs. The same data also went into a second study, on T cells in Graves' hyperthyroidism and ophthalmopathy.

Here the sequenced sample was peripheral blood mononuclear cells (PBMCs), taken at new diagnosis, from a patient treated with antithyroid drugs. The receptors were sampled from a middle-aged man with Graves disease.

This clonotype was counted ten times or more. The chain carries TRBV7-2 and TRBJ1-5, with D uncertain. The CDR3 runs 17 residues. Germline values: CDR1 SGHTA, CDR2 FQGNSA. Trimming removed 5 bases from V and 1 base from J, with 18 bases in between. In DNA, the CDR3 is TGTGCCAGCAGCCAAACCCTTCGAGCTCGAAGCAATCAGCCCCAGCATTTT. Amino acid sequence: CASSQTLRARSNQPQHF.

Only a few counts were recorded for this clonotype. The chain uses TRBV15 and TRBJ2-2; D is unresolved. This CDR3 is built from 11 residues. The V end was cut by 6 bases, the J end by 3 bases, with 2 bases between. Germline assignment: CDR1 LNHNV and CDR2 YYDKDF (reference sequence). The CDR3 loop is CATRYTGELFF. In DNA form, the CDR3 reads TGTGCCACCAGGTACACCGGGGAGCTGTTTTTT.

This clonotype was seen ten or more times. This sequence joins TRBV12-3 or TRBV12-4 and TRBJ2-1; D might be TRBD1 or TRBD2, each matching 5 bases. This CDR3 has 14 amino acids. Trimming removed 5 bases at V and 15 bases at J, with 23 bases between. CDR3 amino acids: CASSLSGRKDKRFF. CDR3 bases: TGTGCCAGCAGTCTCTCGGGACGAAAAGATAAGCGGTTCTTC.

The chain has TRBV5-1 and TRBJ1-6, with D maybe TRBD1 (5 bases). Trimming removed 0 bases at V and 7 bases at J, with 11 bases between. CDR3 length: 15 residues. CDR1 is SGHRS and CDR2 is YFSETQ in the germline V gene. CDR3 nucleotide sequence: TGCGCCAGCAGCTTGGATAACAGGCCAAATTCACCCCTCCACTTT. Its translation is CASSLDNRPNSPLHF.

This clonotype was observed a handful of times. A far larger clone is one nucleotide away, so this likely arose from a read error. The chain uses TRBV20-1 and TRBJ2-1; D ambiguous. The CDR3 consists of 13 residues. Germline V CDR1 and CDR2: DFQATT, SNEGSKA (reference sequence). Trimming took 3 bases from V and 13 from J, leaving 19 bases between them. The CDR3, as DNA: TGCAGTGCTAGCAGCCGGTTTGCTGAGACCCAGTTCTTC. Residues: CSASSRFAETQFF.

V usage is TRBV30 and J usage is TRBJ2-3, with a tentative D call TRBD1 (6 bases). V was pared by 2 bases and J by 0 bases, with 12 bases between. The CDR3 is made up of 15 amino acids. Germline V gene data show CDR1 as GTSNPN and CDR2 as SVGIG (reference sequence). CDR3 amino acids: CAWSSGTLSTDTQYF. In nucleotides, the CDR3 is TGTGCCTGGAGTTCCGGGACACTCAGCACAGATACGCAGTATTTT.

This clonotype was seen repeatedly, ten times or more. The V call is TRBV7-2, the J call TRBJ2-7; TRBD1 matches 11 bases. The CDR3 has 15 residues. From germline, CDR1 is SGHTA and CDR2 FQGNSA. V was clipped by 5 bases and J by 3 bases; unmatched bases: 6. CDR3 in amino acids: CASSPGTGGFYEQYF. CDR3 DNA sequence: TGTGCCAGCAGCCCCGGGACAGGGGGATTCTACGAGCAGTACTTC. The whole variable domain, remainder taken from reference TRBV7-2 and TRBJ2-7, is GAGVSQSPSNKVTEKGKDVELRCDPISGHTALYWYRQSLGQGLEFLIYFQGNSAPDKSGLPSDRFSAERTGGSVSTLTIQRTQQEDSAVYLCASSPGTGGFYEQYFGPGTRLTVT.

Ten or more counts support this clonotype. The V and J genes are TRBV2 and TRBJ1-1; tentative D call: TRBD1 (6 bases). The CDR3 loop spans 14 amino acids. Trimming took off 7 bases at V and 1 base at J, with 13 bases between the two ends. Germline V CDR1 and CDR2: SNHLY, FYNNEI. CDR3 sequence reads: CASIEGGANTEAFF. The DNA of the CDR3 is TGTGCCAGCATCGAGGGGGGCGCGAACACTGAAGCTTTCTTT.

This clonotype was seen at least ten times. V is TRBV7-9 and J is TRBJ2-1; 7 nucleotides align to TRBD1. The DNA end lines up better with TRBJ2-5; the J call may be wrong. Germline V gives CDR1 SEHNR, CDR2 FQNEAQ (reference sequence). This CDR3 is 14 amino acids long. CDR3 sequence reads: CASSVWDSQETQYF. CDR3 nucleotides: TGTGCCAGCAGCGTATGGGACAGCCAAGAGACCCAGTACTTC.

This clonotype was counted many times. CDR3 DNA sequence: TGCGCCAGCAGTTCCTTAGCGGGGCCCACAGATACGCAGTATTTT. Its translation is CASSSLAGPTDTQYF. The chain recombines TRBV5-1 with TRBJ2-3, with 8 bases lining up with TRBD2. The trim removed 5 bases at V and 2 bases at J, leaving 7 bases unmatched. Germline lookup yields CDR1 SGHRS and CDR2 YFSETQ. The CDR3 totals 15 residues.

With respect to this clonotype: This sequence may be a read error, since a much larger clone differs from it by one base. The V and J genes are TRBV29-1 and TRBJ1-1; 10 bases line up with TRBD1. Germline CDR1 reads SQVTM; CDR2 reads ANQGSEA. The V gene end was trimmed by 8 bases and the J gene end by 9 bases; junction bases not matched to a gene: 12. The length of the CDR3 is 13 residues. The CDR3 coding sequence is TGCAGCATGTCGCGGGACAGGGGAGAGAAAGCTTTCTTT. It codes for CSMSRDRGEKAFF.

This clonotype was detected many times. This chain uses TRBV3-1 with TRBJ1-1, with no clear D. V gave up 3 bases and J gave up 2 bases, with 10 bases separating them. In germline, CDR1 is LGHDT, CDR2 YNNKEL (reference sequence). There are 14 residues in the CDR3. CDR3: CASSHETSNTEAFF. CDR3 DNA sequence: TGTGCCAGCAGCCACGAGACAAGCAACACTGAAGCTTTCTTT.

This clonotype has at least ten counts. The V gene is TRBV28, the J gene TRBJ1-1, with D unresolved. The CDR3 length is 13 residues. Looked up from germline, CDR1 is MDHEN and CDR2 is SYDVKM. Trimming cost V 6 bases and J 2 bases, with 10 bases left between them. The CDR3 bases are TGTGCCAGCAGACCACAGCTCAACACTGAAGCTTTCTTT. It is translated as CASRPQLNTEAFF.

The chain has TRBV28 and TRBJ2-3; TRBD2 aligns across 12 bases. The CDR3 contains 15 residues. Germline CDR1 is MDHEN and CDR2 is SYDVKM. The junction had 4 bases not matched to a gene; V was cut back by 3 bases and J by 6 bases. The chain's CDR3 is CASSFSSGGADTQYF. The CDR3 region has the DNA TGTGCCAGCAGTTTCTCTAGCGGGGGGGCGGATACGCAGTATTTT.

This clonotype was seen at least ten times. The CDR3 nucleotides read TGTGCCAGCAGGGGTTTCGGGGGTGCAGATACGCAGTATTTT. It is translated as CASRGFGGADTQYF. This chain links TRBV28 with TRBJ2-3; possible D gene TRBD2, 6 bases. Trimming pared 6 bases from V and 4 bases from J, leaving 14 bases between. Per germline, CDR1 MDHEN and CDR2 SYDVKM. There are 14 residues in the CDR3.

This clonotype was counted a few times. The genes are TRBV5-1 and TRBJ2-3, with 13 bases fitting TRBD2. V dropped 3 bases and J dropped 4; count of bases not matched to a gene: 2. The V gene's germline CDR1 is SGHRS and CDR2 YFSETQ. This CDR3 region has 15 residues. The chain's CDR3 is CASSSGTSGADTQYF. The CDR3 bases are TGCGCCAGCAGCTCCGGGACTAGCGGGGCAGATACGCAGTATTTT.

This clonotype was seen repeatedly, ten times or more. The rearrangement uses TRBV6-1 and TRBJ2-3, with TRBD2 matching 7 bases. The CDR3 sequence is 15 residues long. The V gene's germline CDR1 is MNHNS and CDR2 SASEGT. J gave up 2 bases and V 5 bases, and 7 bases lay outside the gene matches. DNA for the CDR3: TGTGCCAGCAGTACCGGGAGCGGGGACACAGATACGCAGTATTTT. Residues: CASSTGSGDTDTQYF.

This clonotype was recorded at least ten times. The chain combines TRBV2 with TRBJ1-5; a weak D match, TRBD1 (6 bases). The CDR3 extends over 14 amino acids. Trimming pared 8 bases from V and 1 base from J, leaving 12 bases between. Germline V gene lookup returns CDR1 SNHLY and CDR2 FYNNEI. Here the CDR3 DNA reads TGTGCCAGCGTCACCGACAGGAGCAATCAGCCCCAGCATTTT. This sequence encodes CASVTDRSNQPQHF.